The clone carrying this T cell receptor (beta chain) showed up many times. What it binds is unknown. The sample belongs to a study of T cell responses to AZD1222 COVID-19 vaccine. Study results and caveats: The donor group comprised mostly white British people and more females; the analysis possibly underestimated clonal diversity.

Profiled with immunoSEQ multiplex PCR; TCRdb holds only in-frame clones, not every one. The data contain 57,000 or so clones, 76% of them seen just once; the ten biggest clones take up roughly an eighth. V was cut by 4 bases and J by 0 bases, with 12 bases left in between. The CDR3 is 16 amino acids. In germline, CDR1 is SEHNR, CDR2 FQNEAQ (reference sequence). Sequenced here: peripheral blood, sampled on day 0 of AZD1222 vaccination. The origin of this receptor is an adult in good health. The V and J genes are TRBV7-9 and TRBJ2-2; the D gene is possibly TRBD2 (5 bases). The CDR3 coding sequence is TGTGCCAGCAGCTCCCCGAGGGTCGCGAACACCGGGGAGCTGTTTTTT. Translating gives CASSSPRVANTGELFF.